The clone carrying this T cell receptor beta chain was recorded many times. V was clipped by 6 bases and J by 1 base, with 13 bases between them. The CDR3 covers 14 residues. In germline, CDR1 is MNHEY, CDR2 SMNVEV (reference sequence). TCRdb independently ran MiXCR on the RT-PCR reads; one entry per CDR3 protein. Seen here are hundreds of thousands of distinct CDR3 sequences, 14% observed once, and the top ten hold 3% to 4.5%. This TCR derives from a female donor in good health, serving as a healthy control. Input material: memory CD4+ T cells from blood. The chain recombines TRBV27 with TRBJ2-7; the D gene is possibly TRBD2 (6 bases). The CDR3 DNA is TGTGCCAGCAGACGGGAGACAGATTCCTACGAGCAGTACTTC. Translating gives CASRRETDSYEQYF.